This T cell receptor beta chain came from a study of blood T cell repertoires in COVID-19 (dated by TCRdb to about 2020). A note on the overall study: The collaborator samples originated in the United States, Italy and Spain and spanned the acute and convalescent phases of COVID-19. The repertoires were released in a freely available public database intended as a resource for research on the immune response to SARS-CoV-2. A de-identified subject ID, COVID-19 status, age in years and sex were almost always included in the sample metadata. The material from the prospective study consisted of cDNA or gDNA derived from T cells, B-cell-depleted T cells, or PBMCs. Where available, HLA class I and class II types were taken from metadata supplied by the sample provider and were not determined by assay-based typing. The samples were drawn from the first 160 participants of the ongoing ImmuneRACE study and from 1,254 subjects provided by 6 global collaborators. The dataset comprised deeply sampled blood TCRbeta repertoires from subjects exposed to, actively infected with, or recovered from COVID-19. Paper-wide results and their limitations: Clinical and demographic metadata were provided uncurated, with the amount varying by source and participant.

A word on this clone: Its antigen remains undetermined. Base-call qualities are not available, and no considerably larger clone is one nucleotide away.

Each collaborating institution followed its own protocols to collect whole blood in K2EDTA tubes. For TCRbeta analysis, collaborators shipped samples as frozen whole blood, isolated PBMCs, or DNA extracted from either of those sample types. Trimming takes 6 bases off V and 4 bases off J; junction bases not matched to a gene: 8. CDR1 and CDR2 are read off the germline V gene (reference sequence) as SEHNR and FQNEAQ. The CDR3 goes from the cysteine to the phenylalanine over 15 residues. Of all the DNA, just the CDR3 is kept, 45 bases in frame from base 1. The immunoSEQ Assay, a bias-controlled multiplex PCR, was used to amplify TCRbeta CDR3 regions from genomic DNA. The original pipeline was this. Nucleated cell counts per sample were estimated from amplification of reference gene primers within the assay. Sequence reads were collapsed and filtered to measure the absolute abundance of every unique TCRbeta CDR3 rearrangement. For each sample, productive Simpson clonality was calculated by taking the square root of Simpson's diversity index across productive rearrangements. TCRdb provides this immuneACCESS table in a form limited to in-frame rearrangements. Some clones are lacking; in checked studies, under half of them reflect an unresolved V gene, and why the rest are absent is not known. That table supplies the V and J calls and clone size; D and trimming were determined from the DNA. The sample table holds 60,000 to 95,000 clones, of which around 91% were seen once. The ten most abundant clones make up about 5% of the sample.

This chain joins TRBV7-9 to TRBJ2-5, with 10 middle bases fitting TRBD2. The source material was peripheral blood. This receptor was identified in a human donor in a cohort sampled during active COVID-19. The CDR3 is CASSQGLAVGETQYF. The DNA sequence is TGTGCCAGCAGTCAAGGACTAGCGGTGGGAGAGACCCAGTACTTC.